Listed here are 29 T cell receptor beta chains from one sample, sequenced in a study of T cells in localized non-small cell lung cancer (dated by TCRdb to between 2020 and 2021). Libraries were built with the immunoSEQ multiplex PCR assay. Entries here come from immuneACCESS through TCRdb and include only in-frame sequences with V and J called. Some clones fail to appear in such tables; in the studies checked, an unresolved V gene covers under half of the shortfall, and the cause of the remainder is unknown. This sample comprises over 20,000 clones, approximately 90% of them detected only once. Of the sample, 2.7% falls within the top ten clones. This sample comprised peripheral blood, obtained before any cancer treatment. These receptors were collected from a woman aged 35 to 70 with stage I lung adenocarcinoma.

J is TRBJ1-3 and V is TRBV27; 7 bases match TRBD1. The CDR3 contains 13 residues. The V gene's germline CDR1 is MNHEY and CDR2 SMNVEV (reference sequence). V gave up 6 bases and J gave up 8 bases; unmatched junction bases: 7. The CDR3 DNA reads TGTGCCAGCAGGGACAGGTGGGGGGACACCATATATTTT. Encoded protein: CASRDRWGDTIYF.

This rearrangement joins TRBV6-1 to TRBJ2-1; 12 positions agree with TRBD2. CDR1 is MNHNS, CDR2 SASEGT, per germline. CDR3 length: 15 amino acids. Trimming took 4 bases from V and 8 from J; bases not matched to a gene: 6. CDR3: CASSVRLAGVYEQFF. As DNA, the CDR3 is TGTGCCAGCAGTGTCAGACTAGCGGGAGTGTATGAGCAGTTCTTC.

The rearrangement uses TRBV7-9 and TRBJ2-3, with TRBD1 matching over 12 bases. CDR1 is SEHNR, CDR2 FQNEAQ, per germline (reference sequence). CDR3 length: 14 amino acids. J gave up 6 bases and V 10 bases, and 8 bases lay outside the gene matches. DNA for the CDR3: TGTGCCATAAACCGGGACAGGGGGCCCGATACGCAGTATTTT. As protein: CAINRDRGPDTQYF.

The chain joins TRBV6-5 to TRBJ1-3; D possibly corresponds to TRBD1 (5 bases). Germline V gene data show CDR1 as MNHEY and CDR2 as SVGAGI. CDR3 size: 15 residues. V lost 2 bases to trimming and J lost 0 bases, with 8 bases between them. Here the CDR3 DNA reads TGTGCCAGCAGTTACGACAGTACCTCTGGAAACACCATATATTTT. This codes for CASSYDSTSGNTIYF.

This chain connects TRBV27 to TRBJ2-4; weak D call: TRBD1 (6 bases). The CDR3 has 16 residues. V lost 2 bases and J lost 0, with 11 bases in between. Looked up from germline, CDR1 is MNHEY and CDR2 is SMNVEV (reference sequence). The CDR3 DNA reads TGTGCCAGCAGTTTAGGGGGCGGCCTAGCCAAAAACATTCAGTACTTC. Its protein product is CASSLGGGLAKNIQYF.

In DNA, the CDR3 is TGTGCCAGCATAGGACTAGCGGTCACCGGGGAGCTGTTTTTT. Encoded protein: CASIGLAVTGELFF. The genes are TRBV2 and TRBJ2-2, with 10 positions matching TRBD2. Unmatched junction bases numbered 3, after V lost 7 bases and J lost 4 bases. This CDR3 is 14 amino acids long. The germline V gene has CDR1 SNHLY and CDR2 FYNNEI.

V usage is TRBV5-6 and J usage is TRBJ2-2, with 8 bases lining up with TRBD1. From germline, CDR1 is SGHDT and CDR2 YYEEEE. The CDR3 is 17 residues long. V lost 4 bases to trimming and J lost 2 bases; unmatched junction nucleotides: 10. CDR3 protein: CASSKAGQGLNTGELFF. In DNA, the CDR3 is TGTGCCAGCAGCAAAGCCGGACAGGGCCTCAACACCGGGGAGCTGTTTTTT.

The chain recombines TRBV2 with TRBJ2-7; unclear D gene. V lost 4 bases, J lost 3 bases, and 7 bases lay in between. Germline V lookup: CDR1 SNHLY, CDR2 FYNNEI. The CDR3 is 12 residues long. The CDR3: CASSGSVYEQYF. The CDR3 DNA reads as TGTGCCAGCAGTGGGAGCGTCTACGAGCAGTACTTC.

The chain links TRBV19 to TRBJ2-7, with 12 bases matching TRBD1. The CDR3 runs 15 residues. V was clipped by 4 bases and J by 6 bases; unmatched bases: 7. From germline, CDR1 is LNHDA and CDR2 SQIVND (reference sequence). The CDR3 nucleotides read TGTGCCAGTAGTACACTACCGGGACAGGGGGCCGAGCAGTACTTC. Protein product: CASSTLPGQGAEQYF.

The rearrangement joins TRBV5-1 to TRBJ2-1, with 12 bases identical to TRBD2. The CDR3 totals 18 residues. Germline V gene data show CDR1 as SGHRS and CDR2 as YFSETQ. V shed 0 bases, J shed 7 bases, and the junction held 11 bases outside the gene matches. The CDR3 nucleotides read TGCGCCAGCAGCTTGGCCCAACTAGCGGGAGGCCACTCTAATGAGCAGTTCTTC. Protein: CASSLAQLAGGHSNEQFF.

V and J are TRBV2 and TRBJ2-2; D not certain. This CDR3 contains 15 residues. Germline V gene sequence: CDR1 SNHLY, CDR2 FYNNEI. Trimming left V 6 bases short and J 0 bases short, with 11 bases between. In DNA form, the CDR3 reads TGTGCCAGCAGCCTTTTGGAGACGAACACCGGGGAGCTGTTTTTT. Amino acid sequence: CASSLLETNTGELFF. Complete variable domain (other parts from reference TRBV2 and TRBJ2-2): EPEVTQTPSHQVTQMGQEVILRCVPISNHLYFYWYRQILGQKVEFLVSFYNNEISEKSEIFDDQFSVERPDGSNFTLKIRSTKLEDSAMYFCASSLLETNTGELFFGEGSRLTVL.

The DNA of the CDR3 is TGCGCCAGCAGCTTGGTTATGGACATCTCGTTAGCTAACTATGGCTACACCTTC. Amino acid sequence: CASSLVMDISLANYGYTF. This chain links TRBV5-1 with TRBJ1-2, with D perhaps TRBD1 (5 bases). This CDR3 spans 18 amino acids. V was shortened by 0 bases and J by 0 bases, with 18 bases between the two germline ends. Germline V gene sequence: CDR1 SGHRS, CDR2 YFSETQ. Full variable domain (rest looked up from reference TRBV5-1 and TRBJ1-2): KAGVTQTPRYLIKTRGQQVTLSCSPISGHRSVSWYQQTPGQGLQFLFEYFSETQRNKGNFPGRFSGRQFSNSRSEMNVSTLELGDSALYLCASSLVMDISLANYGYTFGSGTRLTVV.

The chain uses TRBV7-3 and TRBJ2-3; D call uncertain. V dropped 2 bases and J dropped 2 bases, with 11 bases sitting between them. The CDR3 length is 15 residues. Germline CDR1 and CDR2: SGHTA and FQGTGA. Written as DNA, the CDR3 is TGTGCCAGCAGCTTAGGTAGATTATACACAGATACGCAGTATTTT. As protein: CASSLGRLYTDTQYF.

V is TRBV19 and J is TRBJ2-1, with TRBD2 matching over 12 bases. Per the germline V gene, CDR1 is LNHDA and CDR2 is SQIVND (reference sequence). With V trimmed by 5 bases and J by 0 bases, 14 bases remained unmatched. CDR3 length: 20 amino acids. The CDR3 loop reads CASSSGRLAGVVGSYNEQFF. DNA of the CDR3: TGTGCCAGTAGTTCAGGGAGACTAGCGGGAGTTGTGGGCTCCTACAATGAGCAGTTCTTC.

J is TRBJ2-3 and V is TRBV9; 7 nucleotides match TRBD2. After removal of 4 bases from V and 5 bases from J, the junction contained 13 bases not matched to a gene. Germline V gene lookup returns CDR1 SGDLS and CDR2 YYNGEE. This CDR3 comprises 16 residues. The CDR3: CASSHGRERVRDTQYF. CDR3 coding DNA: TGTGCCAGCAGCCATGGGCGGGAGAGAGTTAGAGATACGCAGTATTTT.

The rearrangement uses TRBV19 and TRBJ1-4; D not certain. Germline V lookup: CDR1 LNHDA, CDR2 SQIVND (reference sequence). The CDR3 spans 13 residues. The ends were cut back, 1 base at V and 3 bases at J, with 3 bases in the middle. CDR3 sequence: CASSIAPNEKLFF. Here the CDR3 DNA reads TGTGCCAGTAGTATAGCTCCTAATGAAAAACTGTTTTTT.

The chain uses TRBV28 and TRBJ2-5; unclear D gene. Germline-derived CDR1 and CDR2 are MDHEN and SYDVKM. This CDR3 region has 14 residues. Deletions cut 7 bases from V and 5 bases from J, with 17 bases between. The CDR3 region has the DNA TGTGCCAGCACCCACCGAATAGCCGGGGAGACCCAGTACTTC. It is translated as CASTHRIAGETQYF.

The chain joins TRBV28 to TRBJ1-4, with D unclear. CDR3 size: 15 residues. CDR1 and CDR2 from the germline V gene are MDHEN and SYDVKM. Trimming shortened V by 1 base and J by 8 bases, and 14 bases separated the two germline ends. The CDR3 is CASSLFGWSREKLFF. The CDR3 nucleotides read TGTGCCAGCAGTTTATTCGGGTGGTCGAGGGAAAAACTGTTTTTT.

This chain connects TRBV7-9 to TRBJ2-7, with 7 bases fitting TRBD1. The V gene's germline CDR1 is SEHNR and CDR2 FQNEAQ (reference sequence). Trimming removed 4 bases from V and 2 bases from J; junction bases left unmatched: 8. The CDR3 sequence is 15 residues long. DNA of the CDR3: TGTGCCAGCAGCTCCGCGGACAGGCCACCCTACGAGCAGTACTTC. Amino acids: CASSSADRPPYEQYF.

The V call is TRBV19, the J call TRBJ2-7, with a tentative D call TRBD1 (6 bases). Germline assignment: CDR1 LNHDA and CDR2 SQIVND (reference sequence). V was trimmed by 6 bases and J by 3 bases, leaving 15 bases between them. CDR3 length: 14 amino acids. The CDR3 DNA is TGTGCCAGTAGCTCTAGTTGGACAGACTACGAGCAGTACTTC. Amino acids: CASSSSWTDYEQYF.

V and J are TRBV27 and TRBJ2-2; 8 nucleotides align to TRBD1. Germline values: CDR1 MNHEY, CDR2 SMNVEV (reference sequence). V was pared by 3 bases and J by 6 bases, with 12 bases of the junction left unmatched. CDR3 size: 17 residues. The CDR3 spells CASSFSFGQGTSGELFF. The DNA of the CDR3 is TGTGCCAGCAGTTTCTCCTTTGGACAGGGAACGTCCGGGGAGCTGTTTTTT.

This chain connects TRBV10-1 to TRBJ2-3; D possibly corresponds to TRBD2 (5 bases). Looked up from germline, CDR1 is WNHNN and CDR2 is SYGVQD (reference sequence). Trimming stripped 2 bases from V and 5 bases from J, with 14 bases between. CDR3 length: 15 residues. CDR3 DNA: TGCGCCAGCAGTGAGGGCGGGCCCGGGCAAGATACGCAGTATTTT. This gives the protein CASSEGGPGQDTQYF.

The V gene is TRBV18, the J gene TRBJ1-1; D might be TRBD1 (5 bases). The CDR3 consists of 16 residues. Between the trimmed V and J ends, which lost 0 bases and 6 bases, there was a span of 17 bases. Per germline, CDR1 KGHSH and CDR2 LQKENI. The CDR3 loop is CASSPPAGSGLSEAFF. The CDR3 DNA follows: TGTGCCAGCTCACCACCAGCAGGGAGTGGTTTGTCTGAAGCTTTCTTT.

The chain couples TRBV29-1 to TRBJ2-7, with 8 bases aligning to TRBD2. Germline-derived CDR1 and CDR2 are SQVTM and ANQGSEA. The V and J ends lost 0 bases and 1 base, in that order; junction bases with no gene match: 5. This CDR3 has 15 residues. The CDR3 loop reads CSVEDRGGPSYEQYF. The DNA for the CDR3 is TGCAGCGTTGAAGATCGGGGGGGCCCATCCTACGAGCAGTACTTC.

V gene TRBV6-5 combines with J gene TRBJ2-1; D is perhaps TRBD1 (6 bases). CDR1 and CDR2 from the germline V gene are MNHEY and SVGAGI. CDR3 length: 15 amino acids. V lost 4 bases and J 7 bases, leaving 17 bases between the germline ends. In nucleotides, the CDR3 is TGTGCCAGCAGTTCCTCAGGGGTCCTTAGAAATGAGCAGTTCTTC. It yields the protein CASSSSGVLRNEQFF.

The rearrangement links TRBV28 to TRBJ1-2; no definite D call. The length of the CDR3 is 14 residues. In germline, CDR1 is MDHEN, CDR2 SYDVKM. The V gene lost 2 bases and the J gene lost 5 bases, with 12 bases spanning the gap. CDR3 protein: CASSLRHLGYGYTF. CDR3 DNA sequence: TGTGCCAGCAGTTTAAGACACCTGGGGTATGGCTACACCTTC.

The CDR3 DNA reads as TGTGCCAGTAGTATATTGCTGGGGGCCCGGGGCACTGAAGCTTTCTTT. This translates into CASSILLGARGTEAFF. This chain connects TRBV19 to TRBJ1-1, with D possibly matching TRBD1 (6 bases). The germline V gene has CDR1 LNHDA and CDR2 SQIVND (reference sequence). The V and J ends lost 2 bases and 4 bases respectively, with 17 bases between them. The length of the CDR3 is 16 residues.

This chain connects TRBV18 to TRBJ2-7; 8 bases match TRBD1. The CDR3 is 16 residues long. V dropped 4 bases and J dropped 4; count of bases not matched to a gene: 12. Per germline, CDR1 KGHSH and CDR2 LQKENI. CDR3 loop: CASSQPGTGELYEQYF. The CDR3 bases are TGTGCCAGCTCACAACCCGGGACAGGAGAACTATACGAGCAGTACTTC.

The chain is built from TRBV28 and TRBJ2-5; 15 bases map to TRBD2. Germline V gene sequence: CDR1 MDHEN, CDR2 SYDVKM. Unmatched junction bases numbered 11, after V lost 2 bases and J lost 4 bases. This CDR3 has 19 residues. The CDR3 loop is CASSLHSGLAGGRGETQYF. The CDR3 bases are TGTGCCAGCAGTTTACATAGTGGACTAGCGGGAGGGCGTGGAGAGACCCAGTACTTC.